The sequence of this T cell receptor beta chain was determined in a study of tumor and adjacent non-tumor tissue in lung cancer. V dropped 4 bases and J dropped 7 bases, with 18 bases sitting between them. The CDR3 contains 15 residues. CDR1 SGHKS and CDR2 YYEKEE come from the germline V gene (reference sequence). No cell sorting was done before RNA was extracted from the tissue. TCRbeta libraries were built with three rounds of nested PCR, modified from ARM-PCR. A single record per CDR3 protein comes from TCRdb applying MiXCR to the multiplex PCR reads. The sample yields 65,000 to 95,000 distinct CDR3 sequences, around 70% seen once.

This clonotype was obtained from a woman in her seventies with non-small cell lung cancer. Source material: lung tumor tissue. V and J are TRBV5-5 and TRBJ2-1; the D call may be TRBD1 or TRBD2 (5 bases each). CDR3 in amino acids: CASSPQLGVDNEQFF. The CDR3 DNA is TGTGCCAGCAGCCCTCAATTGGGGGTTGATAATGAGCAGTTCTTC.